Shown below are 2 T cell receptor beta chains from a single sample sequenced in a study of long-term antiretroviral therapy in people with HIV. A v3.0 immunoSEQ assay was performed at survey level. Sequencing was performed with immunoSEQ multiplex PCR; in TCRdb, only in-frame clones are kept and a portion is missing. Among 20,000 to 25,000 clones listed, roughly 80% were seen once. This specimen was unsorted PBMCs, taken 0.7 years before starting antiretroviral therapy. These receptors all come from a man aged 30-40 years with HIV.

The chain links TRBV6-4 to TRBJ2-1; 8 bases agree with TRBD1. The J segment lost 4 bases and the V segment lost 2 bases, leaving 4 bases of the junction unmatched. CDR1 MRHNA and CDR2 SNTAGT come from the germline V gene. The CDR3 loop spans 15 amino acids. CDR3 bases: TGTGCCAGCAGTGACGGGACAGGAGATTACAATGAGCAGTTCTTC. It is translated as CASSDGTGDYNEQFF.

The chain employs TRBV5-1 and TRBJ2-7; D perhaps matches TRBD1 (6 bases). The CDR3 consists of 15 residues. Trimming pared 0 bases from V and 0 bases from J, leaving 10 bases between. Germline-derived CDR1 and CDR2 are SGHRS and YFSETQ. The CDR3 nucleotides are TGCGCCAGCAGCTTGGGGACAGTCGGCTCCTACGAGCAGTACTTC. Amino acid sequence: CASSLGTVGSYEQYF.